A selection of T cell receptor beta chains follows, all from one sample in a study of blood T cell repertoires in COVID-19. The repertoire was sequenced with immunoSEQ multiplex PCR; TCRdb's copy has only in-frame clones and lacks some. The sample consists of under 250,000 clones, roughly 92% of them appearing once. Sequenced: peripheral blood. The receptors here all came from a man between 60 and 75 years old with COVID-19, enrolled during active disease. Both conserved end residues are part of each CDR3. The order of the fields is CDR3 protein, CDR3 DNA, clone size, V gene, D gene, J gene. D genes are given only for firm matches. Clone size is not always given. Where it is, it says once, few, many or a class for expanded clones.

CDR3 protein: CASSLDSAGWGYTF
CDR3 DNA: TGCGCCAGCAGCTTGGACAGTGCGGGTTGGGGCTACACCTTC
clone size: .
V gene: TRBV5-1
D gene: .
J gene: TRBJ1-2

CDR3 protein: CASSTLFRTRTDTQYF
CDR3 DNA: TGTGCCAGCAGTACTCTGTTCAGGACTCGCACAGATACGCAGTATTTT
clone size: .
V gene: TRBV28
D gene: .
J gene: TRBJ2-3

CDR3 protein: CASSVGLAGANEQFF
CDR3 DNA: TGTGCCAGCAGCGTAGGGCTAGCGGGGGCCAATGAGCAGTTCTTC
clone size: .
V gene: TRBV9
D gene: TRBD2
J gene: TRBJ2-1

CDR3 protein: CASSYSIQEKLFF
CDR3 DNA: TGTGCCAGCAGTTACTCGATCCAGGAAAAACTGTTTTTT
clone size: .
V gene: TRBV6-5
D gene: .
J gene: TRBJ1-4

CDR3 protein: CASSGTGGRMNTEAFF
CDR3 DNA: TGTGCCAGCAGCGGGACAGGGGGAAGAATGAACACTGAAGCTTTCTTT
clone size: .
V gene: TRBV7-2
D gene: TRBD1
J gene: TRBJ1-1

CDR3 protein: CASNKGAVFSPLHF
CDR3 DNA: TGTGCCAGCAATAAGGGGGCTGTTTTTTCACCCCTCCACTTT
clone size: .
V gene: TRBV2
D gene: TRBD1
J gene: TRBJ1-6

CDR3 protein: CSVENDQEQGAYEQYF
CDR3 DNA: TGCAGCGTTGAAAACGATCAAGAACAGGGGGCCTACGAGCAGTACTTC
clone size: .
V gene: TRBV29-1
D gene: TRBD1
J gene: TRBJ2-7

CDR3 protein: CASFLDRVLYF
CDR3 DNA: TGTGCCAGCTTCCTCGACAGGGTGTTGTATTTT
clone size: .
V gene: TRBV6-5
D gene: TRBD1
J gene: TRBJ2-3

CDR3 protein: CASSERQGAEAFF
CDR3 DNA: TGTGCCAGCAGTGAACGGCAGGGTGCTGAAGCTTTCTTT
clone size: few
V gene: TRBV6-1
D gene: .
J gene: TRBJ1-1

CDR3 protein: CASSFTPGQRTYEQYF
CDR3 DNA: TGTGCCAGCAGCTTCACCCCGGGACAGCGGACCTACGAGCAGTACTTC
clone size: .
V gene: TRBV5-8
D gene: TRBD1
J gene: TRBJ2-7

CDR3 protein: CASRGDTNNQPQHF
CDR3 DNA: TGTGCCAGTAGGGGGGACACAAATAATCAGCCCCAGCATTTT
clone size: .
V gene: TRBV19
D gene: .
J gene: TRBJ1-5

CDR3 protein: CASSQEGGTGDYQPQHF
CDR3 DNA: TGCGCCAGCAGCCAAGAGGGGGGTACAGGGGATTATCAGCCCCAGCATTTT
clone size: .
V gene: TRBV4-1
D gene: TRBD1
J gene: TRBJ1-5

CDR3 protein: CASSLSAGGIVGSTDTQYF
CDR3 DNA: TGTGCCAGCAGCTTGTCGGCGGGAGGGATTGTCGGGAGCACAGATACGCAGTATTTT
clone size: .
V gene: TRBV5-4
D gene: TRBD2
J gene: TRBJ2-3

CDR3 protein: CSVLAGGTKETQYF
CDR3 DNA: TGCAGCGTTTTAGCCGGGGGGACCAAAGAGACCCAGTACTTC
clone size: .
V gene: TRBV29-1
D gene: TRBD2
J gene: TRBJ2-5

CDR3 protein: CATELERGGTGELFF
CDR3 DNA: TGTGCCACTGAACTAGAGAGGGGAGGGACCGGGGAGCTGTTTTTT
clone size: .
V gene: TRBV6-5
D gene: TRBD2
J gene: TRBJ2-2

CDR3 protein: CASSTGLAGGKTDTQYF
CDR3 DNA: TGTGCCAGCAGCACGGGACTAGCGGGAGGGAAGACAGATACGCAGTATTTT
clone size: .
V gene: TRBV5-6
D gene: TRBD2
J gene: TRBJ2-3

CDR3 protein: CASRTPGTAPLGEYF
CDR3 DNA: TGTGCCAGCAGGACGCCTGGGACAGCACCCCTGGGGGAGTACTTC
clone size: .
V gene: TRBV6-5
D gene: TRBD1
J gene: TRBJ2-7

CDR3 protein: CASRLEASQNTEAFF
CDR3 DNA: TGCGCCAGCAGACTCGAAGCTAGCCAAAACACTGAAGCTTTCTTT
clone size: .
V gene: TRBV4-1
D gene: .
J gene: TRBJ1-1

CDR3 protein: CASSLDSSSYNEQFF
CDR3 DNA: TGTGCCAGCAGTTTGGACTCGAGCTCCTACAATGAGCAGTTCTTC
clone size: .
V gene: TRBV7-9
D gene: .
J gene: TRBJ2-1

CDR3 protein: CASSQDETETYEQYF
CDR3 DNA: TGTGCCAGCAGCCAAGATGAGACAGAAACCTACGAGCAGTACTTC
clone size: .
V gene: TRBV3-1/TRBV3-2
D gene: .
J gene: TRBJ2-7

CDR3 protein: CSVADRLGGYEQYF
CDR3 DNA: TGCAGCGTGGCCGACAGGCTAGGGGGATACGAGCAGTACTTC
clone size: .
V gene: TRBV29-1
D gene: .
J gene: TRBJ2-7

CDR3 protein: CAIREGLGAGASYEQYF
CDR3 DNA: TGTGCCATCAGGGAAGGACTTGGGGCGGGGGCTTCCTACGAGCAGTACTTC
clone size: once
V gene: TRBV10-3
D gene: .
J gene: TRBJ2-7

CDR3 protein: CASSVGLTPYEQYF
CDR3 DNA: TGTGCCAGCAGCGTAGGATTGACACCCTACGAGCAGTACTTC
clone size: .
V gene: TRBV9
D gene: .
J gene: TRBJ2-7

CDR3 protein: CASSQAIFLSLAGAENNEQFF
CDR3 DNA: TGTGCCAGCAGCCAAGCCATCTTCCTCTCCCTAGCGGGAGCCGAGAACAATGAGCAGTTCTTC
clone size: .
V gene: TRBV4-2
D gene: TRBD2
J gene: TRBJ2-1

CDR3 protein: CASSLAGVREQYF
CDR3 DNA: TGTGCCAGCAGCTTGGCGGGAGTGCGTGAGCAGTACTTC
clone size: .
V gene: TRBV5-6
D gene: .
J gene: TRBJ2-7

CDR3 protein: CASSQEEGTGGHYEQYF
CDR3 DNA: TGCGCCAGCAGCCAAGAGGAGGGAACAGGGGGCCACTACGAGCAGTACTTC
clone size: .
V gene: TRBV4-1
D gene: TRBD1
J gene: TRBJ2-7

CDR3 protein: CASSRGQSYEQYF
CDR3 DNA: TGTGCCAGTAGTAGGGGACAGTCCTACGAGCAGTACTTC
clone size: .
V gene: TRBV19
D gene: TRBD1
J gene: TRBJ2-7

CDR3 protein: CASSLGASSAAVQETQYF
CDR3 DNA: TGTGCCAGCAGCTTGGGGGCGTCGTCGGCAGCTGTACAAGAGACCCAGTACTTC
clone size: few
V gene: TRBV5-8
D gene: .
J gene: TRBJ2-5

CDR3 protein: CASGTGGLPTGELFF
CDR3 DNA: TGTGCCAGCGGAACCGGGGGGTTGCCGACCGGGGAGCTGTTTTTT
clone size: .
V gene: TRBV7-3
D gene: TRBD2
J gene: TRBJ2-2

CDR3 protein: CASSQEAPQGAGLKETQYF
CDR3 DNA: TGTGCCAGCAGCCAAGAGGCCCCACAGGGGGCCGGGTTGAAAGAGACCCAGTACTTC
clone size: once
V gene: TRBV3-1/TRBV3-2
D gene: TRBD1
J gene: TRBJ2-5

CDR3 protein: CATEGLARTDTQYF
CDR3 DNA: TGTGCCACAGAAGGGCTAGCTCGCACAGATACGCAGTATTTT
clone size: .
V gene: TRBV24-1
D gene: .
J gene: TRBJ2-3

CDR3 protein: CASSLEPISSYEQYF
CDR3 DNA: TGCGCCAGCAGCTTGGAACCAATTAGCTCCTACGAGCAGTACTTC
clone size: .
V gene: TRBV5-1
D gene: .
J gene: TRBJ2-7

CDR3 protein: CASNTGTGSYEQYF
CDR3 DNA: TGTGCCAGCAATACCGGGACAGGGAGCTACGAGCAGTACTTC
clone size: .
V gene: TRBV2
D gene: TRBD1
J gene: TRBJ2-7

CDR3 protein: CASSQEGGDLAREQFF
CDR3 DNA: TGTGCCAGCAGCCAAGAAGGGGGGGACCTAGCTCGGGAGCAGTTCTTC
clone size: .
V gene: TRBV4-2
D gene: .
J gene: TRBJ2-1

CDR3 protein: CASIPTHRVTEAFF
CDR3 DNA: TGTGCCAGCATCCCTACTCACAGGGTGACTGAAGCTTTCTTT
clone size: .
V gene: TRBV6-5
D gene: .
J gene: TRBJ1-1

CDR3 protein: CASSGRGSTDTQYF
CDR3 DNA: TGTGCCAGCAGTGGCAGGGGCAGCACAGATACGCAGTATTTT
clone size: .
V gene: TRBV2
D gene: .
J gene: TRBJ2-3

CDR3 protein: CASSEARTGTYGYTF
CDR3 DNA: TGTGCCAGCAGTGAAGCGAGGACAGGAACCTATGGCTACACCTTC
clone size: .
V gene: TRBV2
D gene: TRBD1
J gene: TRBJ1-2

CDR3 protein: CASTGTEGGRSFF
CDR3 DNA: TGTGCCAGCACCGGGACGGAGGGTGGGAGGTCTTTCTTT
clone size: .
V gene: TRBV6-5
D gene: .
J gene: TRBJ1-1

CDR3 protein: CASSLDPSQNTGELFF
CDR3 DNA: TGCGCCAGCAGCTTGGATCCGAGCCAGAACACCGGGGAGCTGTTTTTT
clone size: .
V gene: TRBV5-1
D gene: .
J gene: TRBJ2-2

CDR3 protein: CASSLAVGGYQETQYF
CDR3 DNA: TGTGCCAGCAGCTTAGCAGTAGGAGGGTACCAAGAGACCCAGTACTTC
clone size: few
V gene: TRBV7-9
D gene: .
J gene: TRBJ2-5

CDR3 protein: CALSGTSGLSSYEQYF
CDR3 DNA: TGTGCCTTGTCCGGGACTAGCGGCTTGAGCTCCTACGAGCAGTACTTC
clone size: .
V gene: TRBV30
D gene: TRBD2
J gene: TRBJ2-7

CDR3 protein: CASSSTFGSGATEAFF
CDR3 DNA: TGTGCCAGCAGCTCAACGTTTGGGTCTGGGGCCACTGAAGCTTTCTTT
clone size: .
V gene: TRBV7-2
D gene: .
J gene: TRBJ1-1

CDR3 protein: CASSDRPGLAGAGTDTQYF
CDR3 DNA: TGTGCCAGCAGTGACCGACCGGGACTAGCGGGGGCGGGTACAGATACGCAGTATTTT
clone size: .
V gene: TRBV6-1
D gene: TRBD2
J gene: TRBJ2-3

CDR3 protein: CASSQVRVGYGYTF
CDR3 DNA: TGTGCCAGCAGCCAAGTCCGGGTTGGGTATGGCTACACCTTC
clone size: .
V gene: TRBV3-1/TRBV3-2
D gene: .
J gene: TRBJ1-2

CDR3 protein: CASSYPRTYNEQFF
CDR3 DNA: TGTGCCAGCAGTTACCCGAGGACCTACAATGAGCAGTTCTTC
clone size: once
V gene: TRBV6-6
D gene: .
J gene: TRBJ2-1

CDR3 protein: CASSGTGVKNTEAFF
CDR3 DNA: TGTGCCAGCTCAGGGACAGGGGTTAAGAACACTGAAGCTTTCTTT
clone size: .
V gene: TRBV18
D gene: TRBD1
J gene: TRBJ1-1

CDR3 protein: CASSLTVGGTQYF
CDR3 DNA: TGTGCCAGCAGCTTAACAGTAGGGGGGACCCAGTACTTC
clone size: .
V gene: TRBV7-3
D gene: .
J gene: TRBJ2-5

CDR3 protein: CATSGRDSYEQYF
CDR3 DNA: TGTGCCACCAGTGGGAGAGACAGCTACGAGCAGTACTTC
clone size: .
V gene: TRBV24-1
D gene: .
J gene: TRBJ2-7

CDR3 protein: CASSQEGGNEKLFF
CDR3 DNA: TGTGCCAGCAGCCAAGAAGGCGGTAATGAAAAACTGTTTTTT
clone size: .
V gene: TRBV4-2
D gene: .
J gene: TRBJ1-4

CDR3 protein: CASSSGTGGNEQFF
CDR3 DNA: TGTGCTAGCAGCTCCGGGACAGGGGGCAATGAGCAGTTCTTC
clone size: .
V gene: TRBV7-7
D gene: TRBD1
J gene: TRBJ2-1

CDR3 protein: CASSAAGTTQETQYF
CDR3 DNA: TGTGCCAGCTCTGCGGCCGGGACTACTCAAGAGACCCAGTACTTC
clone size: .
V gene: TRBV3-1/TRBV3-2
D gene: TRBD2
J gene: TRBJ2-5

CDR3 protein: CASSFTGGALKGYTF
CDR3 DNA: TGTGCCAGCAGTTTCACAGGGGGCGCCCTGAAGGGCTACACCTTC
clone size: .
V gene: TRBV2
D gene: TRBD1
J gene: TRBJ1-2

CDR3 protein: CASRSPGTSGQETQYF
CDR3 DNA: TGCGCCAGCAGATCCCCCGGGACTAGCGGGCAAGAGACCCAGTACTTC
clone size: .
V gene: TRBV5-1
D gene: TRBD2
J gene: TRBJ2-5

CDR3 protein: CASSLGGSNQPQHF
CDR3 DNA: TGTGCCAGCAGTTTGGGGGGTAGCAATCAGCCCCAGCATTTT
clone size: .
V gene: TRBV28
D gene: .
J gene: TRBJ1-5

CDR3 protein: CASSALSSTGELFF
CDR3 DNA: TGTGCCAGCAGCGCTTTAAGCTCCACCGGGGAGCTGTTTTTT
clone size: .
V gene: TRBV9
D gene: .
J gene: TRBJ2-2

CDR3 protein: CASSYHRDQPQHF
CDR3 DNA: TGTGCCAGCAGTTATCACAGGGATCAGCCCCAGCATTTT
clone size: .
V gene: TRBV6-4
D gene: .
J gene: TRBJ1-5

CDR3 protein: CASSVTGGATGELFF
CDR3 DNA: TGTGCCAGCAGCGTCACAGGGGGCGCGACCGGGGAGCTGTTTTTT
clone size: few
V gene: TRBV9
D gene: TRBD1
J gene: TRBJ2-2

CDR3 protein: CASSGTWGRNEQFF
CDR3 DNA: TGTGCCAGCAGCGGGACGTGGGGGCGCAATGAGCAGTTCTTC
clone size: .
V gene: TRBV6-5
D gene: .
J gene: TRBJ2-1

CDR3 protein: CASSYRSDSTHEQYF
CDR3 DNA: TGTGCCAGCAGTTATCGTTCGGACAGTACCCACGAGCAGTACTTC
clone size: once
V gene: TRBV6-5
D gene: .
J gene: TRBJ2-7

CDR3 protein: CASSLAAGSNQPQHF
CDR3 DNA: TGTGCCAGCAGCTTAGCTGCAGGTTCCAATCAGCCCCAGCATTTT
clone size: .
V gene: TRBV7-2
D gene: .
J gene: TRBJ1-5